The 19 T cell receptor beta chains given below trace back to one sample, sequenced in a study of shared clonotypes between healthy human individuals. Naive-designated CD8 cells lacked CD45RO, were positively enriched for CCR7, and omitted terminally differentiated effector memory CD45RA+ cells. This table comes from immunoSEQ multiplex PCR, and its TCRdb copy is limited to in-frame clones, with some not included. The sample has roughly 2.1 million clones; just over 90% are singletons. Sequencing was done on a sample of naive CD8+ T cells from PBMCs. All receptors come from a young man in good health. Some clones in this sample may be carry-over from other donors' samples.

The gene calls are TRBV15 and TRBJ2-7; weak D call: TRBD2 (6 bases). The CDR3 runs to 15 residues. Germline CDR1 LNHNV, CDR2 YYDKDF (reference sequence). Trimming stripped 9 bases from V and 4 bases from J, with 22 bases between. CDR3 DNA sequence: TGTGCCACAGCGGGTCAGGGCAACGGAGATTACGAGCAGTACTTC. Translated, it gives CATAGQGNGDYEQYF.

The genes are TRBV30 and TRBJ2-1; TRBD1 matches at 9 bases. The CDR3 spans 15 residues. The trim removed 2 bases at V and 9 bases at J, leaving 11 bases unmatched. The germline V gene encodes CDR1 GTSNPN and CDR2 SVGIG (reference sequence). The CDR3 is CAWSQIQGADREQFF. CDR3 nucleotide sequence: TGTGCCTGGAGTCAGATACAGGGGGCGGACCGTGAGCAGTTCTTC.

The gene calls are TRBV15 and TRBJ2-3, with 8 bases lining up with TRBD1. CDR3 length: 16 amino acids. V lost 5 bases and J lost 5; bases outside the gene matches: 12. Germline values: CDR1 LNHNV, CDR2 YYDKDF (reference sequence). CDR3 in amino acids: CATSDKTGELGDTQYF. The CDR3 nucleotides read TGTGCCACCAGCGACAAGACAGGGGAGTTGGGAGATACGCAGTATTTT.

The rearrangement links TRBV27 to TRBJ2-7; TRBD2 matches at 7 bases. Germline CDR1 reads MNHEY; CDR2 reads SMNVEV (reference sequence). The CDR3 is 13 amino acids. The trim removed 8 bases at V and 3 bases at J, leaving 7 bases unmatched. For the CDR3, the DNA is TGTGCCAGCGCCTATTCGGGAGGCTACGAGCAGTACTTC. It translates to CASAYSGGYEQYF.

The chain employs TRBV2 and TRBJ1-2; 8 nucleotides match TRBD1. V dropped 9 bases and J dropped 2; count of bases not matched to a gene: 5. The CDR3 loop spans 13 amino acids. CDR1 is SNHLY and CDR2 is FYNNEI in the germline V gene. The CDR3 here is CASRQGNNYGYTF. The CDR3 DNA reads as TGTGCCAGTAGACAGGGGAACAACTATGGCTACACCTTC.

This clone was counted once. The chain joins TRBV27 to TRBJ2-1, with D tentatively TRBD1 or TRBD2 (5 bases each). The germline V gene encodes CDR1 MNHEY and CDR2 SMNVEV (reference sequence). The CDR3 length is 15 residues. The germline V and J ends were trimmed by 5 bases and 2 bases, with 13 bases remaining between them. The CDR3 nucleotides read TGTGCCAGCAGTGGACCAGTGGGACCCTACAATGAGCAGTTCTTC. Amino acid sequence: CASSGPVGPYNEQFF.

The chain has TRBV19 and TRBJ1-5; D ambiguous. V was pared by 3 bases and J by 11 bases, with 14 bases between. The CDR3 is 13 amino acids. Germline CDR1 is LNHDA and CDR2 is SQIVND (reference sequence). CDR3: CASSIGQIKAQHF. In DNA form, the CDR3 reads TGTGCCAGTAGTATCGGGCAGATTAAGGCCCAGCATTTT.

The CDR3 DNA reads as TGTGCCAGCAGCTTAACCCTAGCGGGAGAATTTGAGCAGTACTTC. It specifies CASSLTLAGEFEQYF. The chain carries TRBV7-9 and TRBJ2-7; 10 nucleotides match TRBD2. The CDR3 length is 15 residues. V dropped 2 bases and J dropped 7; count of bases not matched to a gene: 8. Germline V CDR1 and CDR2: SEHNR, FQNEAQ (reference sequence).

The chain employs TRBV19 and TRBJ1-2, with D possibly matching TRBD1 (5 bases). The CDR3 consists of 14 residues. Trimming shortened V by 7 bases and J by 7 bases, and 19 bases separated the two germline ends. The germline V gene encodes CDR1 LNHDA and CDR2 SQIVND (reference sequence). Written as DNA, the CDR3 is TGTGCCAGTAAGCGTCCGGCGGAGGGGCTTGGCTACACCTTC. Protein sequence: CASKRPAEGLGYTF.

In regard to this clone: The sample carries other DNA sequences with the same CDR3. CDR3 coding DNA: TGTGCCAGCAGTCAAGACAGAGAAGAGACCCAGTACTTC. Residues: CASSQDREETQYF. This chain uses TRBV6-5 with TRBJ2-5, with D possibly matching TRBD1 (5 bases). This CDR3 is built from 13 residues. The germline V gene has CDR1 MNHEY and CDR2 SVGAGI. Trimming removed 5 bases from V and 3 bases from J, with 10 bases in between.

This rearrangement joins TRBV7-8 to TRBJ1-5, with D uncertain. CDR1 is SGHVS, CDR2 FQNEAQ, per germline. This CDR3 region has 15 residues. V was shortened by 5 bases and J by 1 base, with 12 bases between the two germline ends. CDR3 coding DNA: TGTGCCAGCAGCCCACATAGGGCCAGCAATCAGCCCCAGCATTTT. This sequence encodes CASSPHRASNQPQHF.

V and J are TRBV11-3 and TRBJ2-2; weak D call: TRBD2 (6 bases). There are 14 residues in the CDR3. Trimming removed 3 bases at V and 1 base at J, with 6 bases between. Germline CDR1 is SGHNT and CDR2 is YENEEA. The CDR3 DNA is TGTGCCAGCAGCTTTAGCGGGAACACCGGGGAGCTGTTTTTT. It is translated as CASSFSGNTGELFF.

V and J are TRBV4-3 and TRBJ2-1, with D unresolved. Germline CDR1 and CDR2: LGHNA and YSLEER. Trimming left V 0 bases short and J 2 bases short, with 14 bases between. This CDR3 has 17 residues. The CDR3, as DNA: TGCGCCAGCAGCCAAGATACCGGCGCGGCCACCTACAATGAGCAGTTCTTC. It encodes CASSQDTGAATYNEQFF.

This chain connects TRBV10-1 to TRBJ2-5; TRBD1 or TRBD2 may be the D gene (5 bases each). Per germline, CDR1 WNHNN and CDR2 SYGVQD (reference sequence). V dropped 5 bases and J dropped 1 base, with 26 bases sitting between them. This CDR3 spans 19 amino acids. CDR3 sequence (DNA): TGCGCCAGCAGTAACAAAAGGGGACCCGGTATATGGGGCCAAGAGACCCAGTACTTC. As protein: CASSNKRGPGIWGQETQYF.

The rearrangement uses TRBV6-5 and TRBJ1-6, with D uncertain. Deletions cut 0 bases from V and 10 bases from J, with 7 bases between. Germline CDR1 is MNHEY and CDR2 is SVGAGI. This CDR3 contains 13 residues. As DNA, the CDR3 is TGTGCCAGCAGTTACTCGAACGGCTCACCCCTCCACTTT. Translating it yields CASSYSNGSPLHF.

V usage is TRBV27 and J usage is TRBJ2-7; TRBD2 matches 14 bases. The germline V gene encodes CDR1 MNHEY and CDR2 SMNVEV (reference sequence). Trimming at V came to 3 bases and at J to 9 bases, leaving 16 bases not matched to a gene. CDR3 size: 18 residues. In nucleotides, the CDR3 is TGTGCCAGCAGTTTCCTAACCACAACCGGGACTAGCGGGGGTGGGCAGTACTTC. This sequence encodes CASSFLTTTGTSGGGQYF.

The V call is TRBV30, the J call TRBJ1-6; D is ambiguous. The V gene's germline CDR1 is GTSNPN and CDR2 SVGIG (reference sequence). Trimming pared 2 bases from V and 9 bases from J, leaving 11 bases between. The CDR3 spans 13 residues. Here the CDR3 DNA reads TGTGCCTGGAGTACGGCGACTGGTTCACCCCTCCACTTT. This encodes CAWSTATGSPLHF. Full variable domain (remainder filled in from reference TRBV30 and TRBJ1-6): SQTIHQWPATLVQPVGSPLSLECTVEGTSNPNLYWYRQAAGRGLQLLFYSVGIGQISSEVPQNLSASRPQDRQFILSSKKLLLSDSGFYLCAWSTATGSPLHFGNGTRLTVT.

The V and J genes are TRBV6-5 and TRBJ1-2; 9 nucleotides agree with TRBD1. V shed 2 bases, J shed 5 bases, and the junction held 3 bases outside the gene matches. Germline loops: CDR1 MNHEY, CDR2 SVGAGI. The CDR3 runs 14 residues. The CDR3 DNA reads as TGTGCCAGCAGTTACGACAGGGGGATGTATGGCTACACCTTC. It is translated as CASSYDRGMYGYTF.

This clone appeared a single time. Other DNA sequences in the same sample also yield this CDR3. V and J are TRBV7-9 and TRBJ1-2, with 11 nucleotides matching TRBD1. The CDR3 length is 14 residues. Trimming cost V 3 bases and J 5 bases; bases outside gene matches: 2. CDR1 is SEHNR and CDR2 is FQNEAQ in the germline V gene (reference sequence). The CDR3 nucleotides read TGTGCCAGCAGCTTGGACAGGGGGCTGTATGGCTACACCTTC. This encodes CASSLDRGLYGYTF.